Each of the 29 T cell receptor beta chains below was sequenced from the same sample in a study of blood T cell repertoires in COVID-19 (dated by TCRdb to the early 2020s). Library prep was done by the immunoSEQ multiplex PCR assay. Drawn from immuneACCESS, this table holds only the in-frame rearrangements with V and J called that TCRdb kept. Clones are partly lost; checked studies trace under half to an unresolved V gene and leave the rest unexplained. The sample profile shows approximately 69,000 clones; about 70% of them were found once. The top ten clones comprise 22% of the sample. The sequencing input was peripheral blood. The origin of the receptors is a man between 60 and 70 years old with acute or convalescent COVID-19.

The chain is built from TRBV24-1 and TRBJ1-4; TRBD1 agrees at 9 bases. The CDR3 is 15 residues long. Germline CDR1 reads KGHDR; CDR2 reads SFDVKD. Trimming at V came to 3 bases and at J to 8 bases, leaving 6 bases not matched to a gene. The CDR3 DNA sequence: TGTGCCACCAGTGATGTCGGACAGGGGAAAGAAAAACTGTTTTTT. Encoded protein: CATSDVGQGKEKLFF.

This clone was seen repeatedly, ten times or more. J is TRBJ2-3 and V is TRBV3-1 (or the pseudogene TRBV3-2), with 8 positions matching TRBD2. Germline loops: CDR1 LGHDT, CDR2 YNNKEL (reference sequence). Unmatched junction bases numbered 6, after V lost 0 bases and J lost 1 base. This CDR3 has 17 amino acids. In DNA, the CDR3 is TGTGCCAGCAGCCAAGATCCGGCGGGGGGTGGCACAGATACGCAGTATTTT. Protein sequence: CASSQDPAGGGTDTQYF.

This rearrangement joins TRBV6-5 to TRBJ1-2; a weak D match, TRBD1 (6 bases). Germline CDR1 and CDR2: MNHEY and SVGAGI. V was shortened by 4 bases and J by 6 bases, with 9 bases between the two germline ends. This CDR3 is built from 12 residues. CDR3 protein: CASSSTGHGYTF. The CDR3, as DNA: TGTGCCAGCAGTTCTACAGGGCATGGCTACACCTTC.

This chain uses TRBV3-1 (or the pseudogene TRBV3-2) with TRBJ2-3, with 11 bases aligning to TRBD2. V trimming: 3 bases; J trimming: 1 base; junction bases outside the gene matches: 12. CDR3 length equals 19 residues. Germline CDR1 reads LGHDT; CDR2 reads YNNKEL (reference sequence). The CDR3 protein is CASSQGFSGRAWGTDTQYF. The CDR3, as DNA: TGTGCCAGCAGCCAGGGCTTTAGCGGGAGGGCCTGGGGCACAGATACGCAGTATTTT.

The chain recombines TRBV7-8 with TRBJ2-2, with D perhaps TRBD1 (5 bases). The CDR3 is made up of 17 amino acids. Germline values: CDR1 SGHVS, CDR2 FQNEAQ. Trimming removed 1 base from V and 1 base from J, with 13 bases in between. The CDR3 nucleotides read TGTGCCAGCAGCTTAGTTGGGGCAGACTGGAACACCGGGGAGCTGTTTTTT. This translates into CASSLVGADWNTGELFF.

The rearrangement links TRBV5-1 to TRBJ2-2; D unresolved. V gave up 4 bases and J gave up 2 bases, with 6 bases separating them. Germline CDR1 reads SGHRS; CDR2 reads YFSETQ. CDR3 length: 13 residues. The CDR3 spells CASSGENTGELFF. The CDR3 DNA sequence: TGCGCCAGCAGCGGAGAAAACACCGGGGAGCTGTTTTTT.

In its sample, this clone was seen once. The chain has TRBV5-1 and TRBJ2-4, with 9 bases fitting TRBD1. Trimming took 4 bases from V and 10 from J; bases not matched to a gene: 15. This CDR3 region has 16 residues. Germline V lookup: CDR1 SGHRS, CDR2 YFSETQ. This CDR3 reads CASSPTPSGTGKIQYF. CDR3 DNA sequence: TGCGCCAGCAGCCCTACGCCTTCCGGGACAGGGAAAATTCAGTACTTC.

This clone is medium-sized. The chain uses TRBV5-5 and TRBJ1-2; 8 bases line up with TRBD1. The CDR3 is made up of 16 amino acids. Trimming cost V 1 base and J 7 bases; bases outside gene matches: 12. Looked up from germline, CDR1 is SGHKS and CDR2 is YYEKEE (reference sequence). For the CDR3, the DNA is TGTGCCAGCAGCTTGACCGGTTCCCAGGGGGCGGTTGGCTACACCTTC. Translated: CASSLTGSQGAVGYTF.

V and J are TRBV2 and TRBJ1-4; unclear D gene. The CDR3 loop spans 14 amino acids. Trimming shortened V by 7 bases and J by 5 bases, and 14 bases separated the two germline ends. Germline V gene sequence: CDR1 SNHLY, CDR2 FYNNEI. The CDR3 loop reads CASMAGRENEKLFF. The CDR3 nucleotides are TGTGCCAGCATGGCGGGGAGAGAGAATGAAAAACTGTTTTTT.

V gene TRBV30 combines with J gene TRBJ1-1, with D uncertain. The CDR3 totals 13 residues. V lost 0 bases, J lost 3 bases, and 8 bases lay in between. CDR1 and CDR2 from the germline V gene are GTSNPN and SVGIG (reference sequence). The CDR3 coding sequence is TGTGCCTGGAGTGTAACCGGAGACACTGAAGCTTTCTTT. Translating it yields CAWSVTGDTEAFF.

The rearrangement uses TRBV9 and TRBJ2-3, with TRBD2 identical over 12 bases. Germline V gives CDR1 SGDLS, CDR2 YYNGEE. CDR3 length equals 16 residues. The V gene end was trimmed by 4 bases and the J gene end by 1 base; junction bases not matched to a gene: 4. For the CDR3, the DNA is TGTGCCAGCAGCTTCCGGACTAGCGGGGGCACAGATACGCAGTATTTT. This translates into CASSFRTSGGTDTQYF.

The rearrangement uses TRBV19 and TRBJ2-5; TRBD2 might be the D (6 bases). Germline CDR1 LNHDA, CDR2 SQIVND (reference sequence). The V and J ends lost 6 bases and 2 bases respectively, with 10 bases between them. This CDR3 spans 13 amino acids. The CDR3, as DNA: TGTGCCAGTAGGGAGGGAGGACAAGAGACCCAGTACTTC. Protein: CASREGGQETQYF.

This rearrangement joins TRBV3-1 (or the pseudogene TRBV3-2) to TRBJ2-7; D ambiguous. The V gene lost 3 bases and the J gene lost 1 base, with 10 bases spanning the gap. This CDR3 is built from 14 residues. CDR1 and CDR2 from the germline V gene are LGHDT and YNNKEL (reference sequence). CDR3 sequence: CASSQGYSSYEQYV. CDR3 coding DNA: TGTGCCAGCAGCCAGGGCTACAGTTCCTACGAGCAGTACGTC.

The gene calls are TRBV5-1 and TRBJ1-4, with a possible D match to TRBD1 (6 bases). V dropped 0 bases and J dropped 10 bases, with 13 bases sitting between them. This CDR3 has 14 residues. CDR1 is SGHRS and CDR2 is YFSETQ in the germline V gene. The CDR3 DNA is TGCGCCAGCAGCTTGGATCAGGGGTTCGGAAAACTGTTTTTT. It codes for CASSLDQGFGKLFF.

This chain joins TRBV11-2 and TRBJ1-2, with D uncertain. Germline loops: CDR1 SGHAT, CDR2 FQNNGV. Trimming left V 4 bases short and J 8 bases short, with 11 bases between. The CDR3 has 12 amino acids. For the CDR3, the DNA is TGTGCCAGCAGCTCTCCGGGGAAAGGCTACACCTTC. Its protein product is CASSSPGKGYTF.

This clone occurred a few times. The DNA for the CDR3 is TGCGCCAGCAGCTGGGACAGGGTGTCCACCGGGGAGCTGTTTTTT. Its translation: CASSWDRVSTGELFF. V usage is TRBV5-1 and J usage is TRBJ2-2; 9 nucleotides match TRBD1. CDR1 SGHRS and CDR2 YFSETQ come from the germline V gene. The J segment lost 4 bases and the V segment lost 3 bases, leaving 4 bases of the junction unmatched. There are 15 residues in the CDR3.

V usage is TRBV5-1 and J usage is TRBJ2-7, with D perhaps TRBD1 (7 bases). The V and J ends lost 0 bases and 3 bases respectively, with 13 bases between them. The CDR3 is made up of 15 amino acids. The germline V gene has CDR1 SGHRS and CDR2 YFSETQ. CDR3 amino acids: CASSLGQGLRYEQYF. The CDR3 DNA reads TGCGCCAGCAGCTTGGGACAGGGACTGCGCTACGAGCAGTACTTC.

This chain links TRBV7-2 with TRBJ2-2; 9 bases align to TRBD2. The CDR3 is made up of 16 amino acids. The V gene's germline CDR1 is SGHTA and CDR2 FQGNSA. The J segment lost 6 bases and the V segment lost 2 bases, leaving 7 bases of the junction unmatched. The CDR3 DNA is TGTGCCAGCAGCTTATCTAGCGGGGTGCCCGCCGGGGAGCTGTTTTTT. Translation: CASSLSSGVPAGELFF.

V and J are TRBV28 and TRBJ2-7, with 14 bases fitting TRBD2. This CDR3 contains 16 residues. Germline-derived CDR1 and CDR2 are MDHEN and SYDVKM. V shed 1 base, J shed 4 bases, and the junction held 3 bases outside the gene matches. The CDR3 loop is CASSLLTSGRAYEQYF. The CDR3 nucleotides read TGTGCCAGCAGTTTATTGACTAGCGGGAGGGCGTACGAGCAGTACTTC.

The chain carries TRBV19 and TRBJ2-2; 13 bases are shared with TRBD2. The junction had 7 bases not matched to a gene; V was cut back by 3 bases and J by 3 bases. The CDR3 length is 18 residues. Germline loops: CDR1 LNHDA, CDR2 SQIVND (reference sequence). CDR3 DNA sequence: TGTGCCAGTAGTATGGGGGGGACTAGCGGGGCATACACCGGGGAGCTGTTTTTT. Its protein is CASSMGGTSGAYTGELFF.

The V call is TRBV30, the J call TRBJ1-6; the D is unclear. The V end was cut by 5 bases, the J end by 0 bases, with 14 bases between. Germline lookup yields CDR1 GTSNPN and CDR2 SVGIG (reference sequence). The CDR3 consists of 16 residues. CDR3 residues: CAWVRTGSSYNSPLHF. CDR3 sequence (DNA): TGTGCCTGGGTGAGGACGGGGAGCTCCTATAATTCACCCCTCCACTTT.

The rearrangement joins TRBV28 to TRBJ2-7, with a tentative D call TRBD1 (6 bases). The length of the CDR3 is 14 residues. Trimming stripped 6 bases from V and 1 base from J, with 13 bases between. CDR1 and CDR2 (germline): MDHEN, SYDVKM. The CDR3 coding sequence is TGTGCCAGCAGACTACCGGGACAATCCTACGAGCAGTACTTC. Its translation is CASRLPGQSYEQYF.

The CDR3 protein is CASSFPYVSPLHF. CDR3 nucleotide sequence: TGTGCCAGCAGCTTCCCCTATGTTTCACCCCTCCACTTT. The chain employs TRBV7-2 and TRBJ1-6; D uncertain. V was pared by 3 bases and J by 9 bases, with 9 bases between. The CDR3 is 13 amino acids. Germline CDR1 SGHTA, CDR2 FQGNSA. Full variable domain (remainder filled in from reference TRBV7-2 and TRBJ1-6): GAGVSQSPSNKVTEKGKDVELRCDPISGHTALYWYRQSLGQGLEFLIYFQGNSAPDKSGLPSDRFSAERTGGSVSTLTIQRTQQEDSAVYLCASSFPYVSPLHFGNGTRLTVT.

This clone was counted between two and nine times. The V gene is TRBV28, the J gene TRBJ2-5; 10 bases map to TRBD1. The germline V gene has CDR1 MDHEN and CDR2 SYDVKM. There are 17 residues in the CDR3. V gave up 6 bases and J gave up 3 bases; unmatched junction bases: 13. In DNA form, the CDR3 reads TGTGCCAGCAGGCCCCCCCCCGGGACAGGGGAAGAAGAGACCCAGTACTTC. Encoded protein: CASRPPPGTGEEETQYF.

The chain is built from TRBV11-2 and TRBJ2-5; 7 positions agree with TRBD2. V lost 1 base to trimming and J lost 3 bases; unmatched junction nucleotides: 8. The CDR3 totals 16 residues. Germline CDR1 and CDR2: SGHAT and FQNNGV. CDR3 protein: CASSLGQYLAEETQYF. The DNA for the CDR3 is TGTGCCAGCAGCTTAGGGCAATACCTAGCGGAAGAGACCCAGTACTTC.

This chain connects TRBV3-1 (or the pseudogene TRBV3-2) to TRBJ2-5; 8 bases are a match to TRBD2. The J segment lost 5 bases and the V segment lost 1 base, leaving 6 bases of the junction unmatched. Germline V lookup: CDR1 LGHDT, CDR2 YNNKEL (reference sequence). The CDR3 is 15 residues long. The CDR3 protein is CASSQGAGVGETQYF. The DNA for the CDR3 is TGTGCCAGCAGCCAAGGAGCGGGAGTTGGTGAGACCCAGTACTTC.

This clone appeared a few times. This rearrangement joins TRBV2 to TRBJ2-3; D is possibly TRBD1 (6 bases). The CDR3 runs 16 residues. In germline, CDR1 is SNHLY, CDR2 FYNNEI. V was shortened by 6 bases and J by 0 bases, with 16 bases between the two germline ends. For the CDR3, the DNA is TGTGCCAGCAGAAATACCGGGACAATGAGCACAGATACGCAGTATTTT. Protein sequence: CASRNTGTMSTDTQYF.

CDR3 protein: CATSRGLEPTYEQYF. CDR3 nucleotides: TGTGCCACCAGCAGAGGGCTAGAGCCTACCTACGAGCAGTACTTC. The chain couples TRBV15 to TRBJ2-7, with unresolved D. Germline V gives CDR1 LNHNV, CDR2 YYDKDF (reference sequence). V lost 1 base and J 2 bases, leaving 12 bases between the germline ends. This CDR3 is 15 amino acids long.

The V and J genes are TRBV5-1 and TRBJ2-2; TRBD1 aligns across 7 bases. Germline assignment: CDR1 SGHRS and CDR2 YFSETQ. The CDR3 sequence is 16 residues long. V lost 2 bases, J lost 0 bases, and 4 bases stayed unmatched. The CDR3 here is CASSFSGTANTGELFF. The CDR3 bases are TGCGCCAGCAGCTTCTCCGGGACAGCGAACACCGGGGAGCTGTTTTTT.